There are a few counts of the clone carrying this T cell receptor beta chain. PCR involved 60 Vbeta and 13 Jbeta primers. TCRdb's table, derived via immunoSEQ multiplex PCR, lists solely in-frame clones and lacks some. The sample lists some 170,000 clones, approximately 79% occurring once. The data are from a study of cytomegalovirus exposure and HLA in healthy donors. This CDR3 is built from 16 residues. Germline V gene lookup returns CDR1 MDHEN and CDR2 SYDVKM. V lost 3 bases, J lost 4 bases, and 18 bases lay in between. Sample: PBMCs. The TCR originated in a man aged 35 to 55 in good health and CMV-seropositive. The genes are TRBV28 and TRBJ1-1; a possible D gene is TRBD1 (5 bases). The CDR3 DNA reads as TGTGCCAGCAGTTTCCACCCCGGGGGTCAAGGCACTGAAGCTTTCTTT. It codes for CASSFHPGGQGTEAFF.